This T cell receptor beta chain came from a study of CD8 T cells in Susac syndrome. Negative isolation yielded the CD8+ and CD4+ T cells, while FACS enriched the TEMRA cells. After extraction with the RNeasy kit, roughly 0.5 to 1 ug of the RNA was reverse transcribed using random hexamers. One entry per CDR3 protein, called by TCRdb with MiXCR from the immunoSEQ multiplex PCR reads. The sample has fewer than 350,000 distinct CDR3 sequences, 65% to 90% seen once. Germline CDR1 is SGDLS and CDR2 is YYNGEE. The CDR3 spans 15 residues. V shed 4 bases and J 7 bases; nucleotides not matched to a gene: 10. The chain links TRBV9 to TRBJ2-1, with 8 bases lining up with TRBD2. The sequence was obtained from a human donor with multiple sclerosis. Sequencing was performed on CD8+ T cells from PBMCs. CDR3 sequence reads: CASSPRLAGRNEQFF. The CDR3 coding sequence is TGTGCCAGCAGCCCCCGGCTAGCGGGTAGGAATGAGCAGTTCTTC.